Shown below are 28 T cell receptor beta chains from a single sample sequenced in a study of spatial heterogeneity in lung cancer. TCRdb used MiXCR to reprocess the 5' RACE reads, holding one entry per CDR3 protein. The table has a few thousand distinct CDR3 sequences, over 15% seen once. Indicated time point: sample taken at primary tumor resection. Unsorted whole RNA of tumor, nontumor lung or frozen PBMC was sequenced. The specimen was PBMCs, collected at surgery. These TCRs come from a male donor with early-stage non-small cell lung cancer.

This clonotype was observed a few times. The gene calls are TRBV20-1 and TRBJ2-5; D unresolved. CDR1 is DFQATT and CDR2 is SNEGSKA in the germline V gene (reference sequence). V lost 5 bases and J 1 base, leaving 8 bases between the germline ends. The CDR3 has 12 residues. The CDR3 DNA reads TGCAGTGCTGCGGCAAGCCAAGAGACCCAGTACTTC. This translates into CSAAASQETQYF.

By its share, this clonotype is medium-sized. V is TRBV7-9 and J is TRBJ2-5; D might be TRBD2 (6 bases). The length of the CDR3 is 14 residues. Trimming shortened V by 3 bases and J by 4 bases, and 12 bases separated the two germline ends. Germline V lookup: CDR1 SEHNR, CDR2 FQNEAQ (reference sequence). The CDR3 protein is CASSFAGMGETQYF. CDR3 DNA: TGTGCCAGCAGCTTCGCGGGGATGGGAGAGACCCAGTACTTC.

This clonotype showed up just a few times. The rearrangement joins TRBV5-4 to TRBJ2-7; 8 nucleotides line up with TRBD1. In germline, CDR1 is SGHNT, CDR2 YYREEE (reference sequence). The CDR3 length is 16 residues. With 4 bases clipped from V and 5 bases from J, the junction kept 14 bases outside the gene matches. The CDR3 spells CASSPEPTGVNHEQYF. The CDR3 DNA follows: TGTGCCAGCAGCCCCGAACCGACAGGGGTAAACCACGAGCAGTACTTC.

This clonotype is categorized as medium-sized. This sequence joins TRBV3-1 and TRBJ2-5, with 9 positions matching TRBD2. The V segment lost 2 bases and the J segment 4 bases; nucleotides outside the gene matches: 8. There are 16 residues in the CDR3. Germline V gene lookup returns CDR1 LGHDT and CDR2 YNNKEL (reference sequence). The CDR3 here is CASSQLPGLAAETQYF. The CDR3 nucleotides read TGTGCCAGCAGCCAACTCCCGGGACTAGCAGCAGAGACCCAGTACTTC.

This clonotype is judged medium-sized. This sequence joins TRBV20-1 and TRBJ2-1, with TRBD1 matching over 11 bases. The CDR3 is 15 amino acids. Germline V gene sequence: CDR1 DFQATT, CDR2 SNEGSKA (reference sequence). The J segment lost 7 bases and the V segment lost 0 bases, leaving 5 bases of the junction unmatched. The DNA of the CDR3 is TGCAGTGCTAGAGATCGGGACAGGGGGTGGAATGAGCAGTTCTTC. It yields the protein CSARDRDRGWNEQFF.

Within the sample, this clonotype is medium-sized. CDR3 protein: CASSPGGQGYTGELFF. In nucleotides, the CDR3 is TGTGCCAGCAGTCCGGGGGGACAGGGATATACCGGGGAGCTGTTTTTT. The V gene is TRBV25-1, the J gene TRBJ2-2; 9 bases map to TRBD1. Germline CDR1 is MGHDK and CDR2 is SYGVNS. CDR3 length: 16 amino acids. Losses at the gene ends were 5 bases for V and 5 bases for J; bases not matched to a gene: 9.

By share, this clonotype counts as medium-sized. The chain has TRBV5-1 and TRBJ2-5; 7 bases fit TRBD1. V lost 3 bases and J lost 7; bases outside the gene matches: 9. CDR1 SGHRS and CDR2 YFSETQ come from the germline V gene. The CDR3 sequence is 14 residues long. For the CDR3, the DNA is TGCGCCAGCAGCTCTACAGGGGCCCAGGTGACCCAGTACTTC. Translated: CASSSTGAQVTQYF.

V is TRBV20-1 and J is TRBJ2-5, with 7 bases lining up with TRBD1. This CDR3 region has 15 residues. Germline lookup yields CDR1 DFQATT and CDR2 SNEGSKA (reference sequence). The trim removed 0 bases at V and 1 base at J, leaving 5 bases unmatched. Here the CDR3 DNA reads TGCAGTGCTAGAGATCCGACAGGGAGCCAAGAGACCCAGTACTTC. Residues: CSARDPTGSQETQYF.

This clonotype was seen only once. The rearrangement uses TRBV10-1 and TRBJ1-1; no clear D gene. CDR3 length: 13 residues. The V end lost 4 bases, the J end lost 1 base, and 7 bases lay between the germline ends. CDR1 and CDR2 (germline): WNHNN, SYGVQD (reference sequence). This chain's CDR3 is CASSVAENTEAFF. CDR3 in DNA: TGCGCCAGCAGTGTGGCAGAGAACACTGAAGCTTTCTTT.

This clonotype is medium-sized by share. The chain recombines TRBV9 with TRBJ1-4; the D gene is possibly TRBD1 (5 bases). This CDR3 is built from 14 residues. Trimming took off 0 bases at V and 7 bases at J, with 10 bases between the two ends. Germline loops: CDR1 SGDLS, CDR2 YYNGEE. The CDR3 bases are TGTGCCAGCAGCGTAGACCGGGGCCCTGAAAAACTGTTTTTT. Amino acids: CASSVDRGPEKLFF.

This clonotype was detected a few times. This chain connects TRBV2 to TRBJ2-7; D not resolved. The CDR3 sequence is 15 residues long. Deletions cut 2 bases from V and 5 bases from J, with 16 bases between. Germline CDR1 is SNHLY and CDR2 is FYNNEI. The CDR3 is CASSERVYTVHEQYF. As DNA, the CDR3 is TGTGCCAGCAGTGAAAGAGTGTATACAGTCCACGAGCAGTACTTC. The full variable domain, in which reference TRBV2 and TRBJ2-7 provide the parts outside the CDR3, is EPEVTQTPSHQVTQMGQEVILRCVPISNHLYFYWYRQILGQKVEFLVSFYNNEISEKSEIFDDQFSVERPDGSNFTLKIRSTKLEDSAMYFCASSERVYTVHEQYFGPGTRLTVT.

Sample share makes this clonotype medium-sized. The chain is built from TRBV7-2 and TRBJ2-3; D unclear. Germline V lookup: CDR1 SGHTA, CDR2 FQGNSA. This CDR3 is 13 amino acids long. V lost 5 bases and J lost 5, with 11 bases in between. The chain's CDR3 is CASSQSPGDTQYF. CDR3 coding DNA: TGTGCCAGCAGCCAAAGCCCAGGAGATACGCAGTATTTT.

The chain is built from TRBV6-2 or TRBV6-3 and TRBJ2-7, with TRBD2 matching 16 bases. Trimming cost V 2 bases and J 3 bases; bases outside gene matches: 22. The V gene's germline CDR1 is MNHEY and CDR2 SVGEGT. The CDR3 is made up of 23 amino acids. CDR3 DNA: TGTGCCAGCAGTTACCCTAGTCCCGGGACTAGCGGGGGGGCGAAAATCCTCGTCTACGAGCAGTACTTC. Encoded protein: CASSYPSPGTSGGAKILVYEQYF.

The table lists this clonotype with a few counts. The chain carries TRBV7-9 and TRBJ2-1, with 11 bases identical to TRBD2. V gave up 3 bases and J gave up 2 bases; unmatched junction bases: 0. This CDR3 comprises 15 residues. Germline values: CDR1 SEHNR, CDR2 FQNEAQ (reference sequence). The CDR3 DNA is TGTGCCAGCAGCTTTAGCGGGGGGGCCTACAATGAGCAGTTCTTC. Protein: CASSFSGGAYNEQFF.

The rearrangement links TRBV10-3 to TRBJ2-7; 8 bases agree with TRBD1. The length of the CDR3 is 13 residues. After removal of 10 bases from V and 5 bases from J, the junction contained 10 bases not matched to a gene. The V gene's germline CDR1 is ENHRY and CDR2 SYGVKD. Here the CDR3 DNA reads TGTGCCACCGGTCAGGGGGCAGAGAACGAGCAGTACTTC. It encodes CATGQGAENEQYF.

V gene TRBV6-5 combines with J gene TRBJ1-5; D may be TRBD1 (6 bases). Germline loops: CDR1 MNHEY, CDR2 SVGAGI. Trimming pared 6 bases from V and 3 bases from J, leaving 12 bases between. This CDR3 spans 14 amino acids. The CDR3 DNA reads TGTGCCAGCAGGCACACAGGGTACAATCAGCCCCAGCATTTT. Its translation: CASRHTGYNQPQHF.

In its sample, this clonotype ranks as medium-sized. The J gene is TRBJ1-6, the V gene TRBV12-5; D gene ambiguous. Germline CDR1 reads LGHNT; CDR2 reads FRNRAP. The CDR3 has 17 residues. V was shortened by 6 bases and J by 0 bases, with 15 bases between the two germline ends. The CDR3 DNA reads as TGTGCTAGTGGAGCAACCGGACGGAGCTCCTATAATTCACCCCTCCACTTT. Translated: CASGATGRSSYNSPLHF.

This clonotype is termed medium-sized. V usage is TRBV20-1 and J usage is TRBJ2-2; perhaps TRBD2 as D (6 bases). CDR1 and CDR2 (germline): DFQATT, SNEGSKA (reference sequence). V lost 4 bases and J 2 bases, leaving 11 bases between the germline ends. The CDR3 extends over 14 amino acids. CDR3 nucleotide sequence: TGCAGTGCTACGCGGGGTTTTAACACCGGGGAGCTGTTTTTT. It translates to CSATRGFNTGELFF.

This clonotype is labeled medium-sized. This chain joins TRBV5-1 and TRBJ2-3, with D unresolved. The CDR3 sequence is 14 residues long. The V gene lost 4 bases and the J gene lost 3 bases, with 12 bases spanning the gap. Looked up from germline, CDR1 is SGHRS and CDR2 is YFSETQ. CDR3 sequence: CASSHAVGTDTQYF. The CDR3 bases are TGCGCCAGCAGCCATGCAGTTGGTACAGATACGCAGTATTTT.

The V call is TRBV18, the J call TRBJ2-6; no firm D call. This CDR3 is 14 amino acids long. Germline V gives CDR1 KGHSH, CDR2 LQKENI. Trimming stripped 2 bases from V and 2 bases from J, with 4 bases between. The CDR3, as DNA: TGTGCCAGCTCACCAGTTACTGGGGCCAACGTCCTGACTTTC. Amino acids: CASSPVTGANVLTF.

This clonotype is labeled as medium-sized (0.01 to 0.1%). J is TRBJ2-5 and V is TRBV5-1; D is possibly TRBD2 (6 bases). Germline V gene lookup returns CDR1 SGHRS and CDR2 YFSETQ. The CDR3 runs 14 residues. Trimming took 6 bases from V and 4 from J, leaving 16 bases between them. The CDR3, as DNA: TGCGCCAGCAACCCGGGAGCCGGAAGAGAGACCCAGTACTTC. It codes for CASNPGAGRETQYF.

This clonotype was counted only a few times. V usage is TRBV4-1 and J usage is TRBJ2-1; D is uncertain. The CDR3 has 11 residues. Trimming shortened V by 4 bases and J by 5 bases, and 3 bases separated the two germline ends. Germline V gene sequence: CDR1 MGHRA, CDR2 YSYEKL. The CDR3 protein is CASSRDNEQFF. CDR3 DNA sequence: TGCGCCAGCAGCCGAGACAATGAGCAGTTCTTC.

The chain employs TRBV7-3 and TRBJ2-6; D is perhaps TRBD1 (5 bases). Germline V gene data show CDR1 as SGHTA and CDR2 as FQGTGA. This CDR3 is 17 amino acids long. The V gene lost 5 bases and the J gene lost 4 bases, with 18 bases spanning the gap. The CDR3 loop is CASSPPYLGPGANVLTF. The CDR3 DNA is TGTGCCAGCAGCCCCCCGTATTTGGGGCCCGGGGCCAACGTCCTGACTTTC.

V and J are TRBV7-8 and TRBJ2-3; D gene unclear. Trimming pared 1 base from V and 0 bases from J, leaving 11 bases between. There are 16 residues in the CDR3. CDR1 is SGHVS, CDR2 FQNEAQ, per germline. The CDR3 nucleotides are TGTGCCAGCAGCTTAGTCGCGAGACTTAGCACAGATACGCAGTATTTT. Encoded protein: CASSLVARLSTDTQYF.

This clonotype was found many times. The chain employs TRBV9 and TRBJ1-2; D may be TRBD1 (5 bases). CDR3 length equals 15 residues. Germline CDR1 reads SGDLS; CDR2 reads YYNGEE. Trimming left V 4 bases short and J 2 bases short, with 15 bases between. CDR3 coding DNA: TGTGCCAGCAGCCCGGAAGGGGCTTTAAACTATGGCTACACCTTC. This sequence encodes CASSPEGALNYGYTF.

By sample fraction, this clonotype is medium-sized. The genes are TRBV6-2 or TRBV6-3 and TRBJ1-3, with a weak D call TRBD1 (5 bases). V lost 2 bases, J lost 4 bases, and 18 bases lay in between. The CDR3 is 17 residues long. CDR1 is MNHEY and CDR2 is SVGEGT in the germline V gene. Written as DNA, the CDR3 is TGTGCCAGCAGTTACCCTTCCGGGACTCACAAAGGAAACACCATATATTTT. This translates into CASSYPSGTHKGNTIYF.

This clonotype is judged medium-sized. Germline and junction disagree at one end, which may indicate a read error. The CDR3 nucleotides are TGTGCTAGCAGCACCGAGGTCGGGGAAGAGACCCAGTACTTC. Its protein is CASSTEVGEETQYF. This chain connects TRBV7-7 to TRBJ2-5; D is possibly TRBD2 (5 bases). The CDR3 spans 14 residues. Germline V gene sequence: CDR1 SSHAT, CDR2 FNYEAQ (reference sequence).

This clonotype is termed medium-sized. The rearrangement joins TRBV29-1 to TRBJ2-5; D unclear. Germline CDR1 is SQVTM and CDR2 is ANQGSEA. The CDR3 is made up of 11 amino acids. Trimming shortened V by 7 bases and J by 2 bases, and 8 bases separated the two germline ends. The CDR3 DNA reads TGCAGCGGCTTAGAGCAAGAGACCCAGTACTTC. This encodes CSGLEQETQYF.